The entry below describes one TCR beta chain. Its target is unknown. Samples had at least 6.5 million PBMCs isolated from them. The sample belongs to a study of blood T cells in healthy people across ages. Study-wide points: Roughly linearly, TCR beta diversity per million T cells fell as age increased. Investigators viewed diversity estimates from one million T cells as underestimates, the study reported.

Using a J-beta primer mix together with a sample-barcoded 5' primer, a second PCR was run for roughly 6 to 11 cycles. A single record per CDR3 protein comes from TCRdb applying MiXCR to the 5' RACE reads. The table shows 1.5 million to 2 million distinct CDR3 sequences, with roughly 50% occurring only once. The CDR3 has 16 amino acids. Trimming at V came to 0 bases and at J to 0 bases, leaving 4 bases not matched to a gene. The germline V gene has CDR1 SGHAT and CDR2 FQNNGV. The receptor was derived from a woman between 40 and 55 years old in good health. The sequencing sample was made of blood. The chain is built from TRBV11-2 and TRBJ2-7; TRBD2 matches at 8 bases. The CDR3 protein is CASSLDRGRSSYEQYF. CDR3 DNA: TGTGCCAGCAGCTTAGATCGCGGGAGGAGCTCCTACGAGCAGTACTTC.